This T cell receptor (beta chain) comes out of a study of T-cell reconstitution after alpha-beta-depleted transplantation in children. Findings of the study overall: T cells produced anew were the main source of T-cell counts and diversity one year after transplant.

Germline assignment: CDR1 SEHNR and CDR2 FQNEAQ (reference sequence). The CDR3 runs to 13 residues. V gave up 5 bases and J gave up 5 bases, with 13 bases separating them. The sample holds one count of this clonotype. Its antigen is undetermined. This could be a read error, since a much larger clone is one nucleotide away. This sample's TCRbeta library carried unique molecular identifier barcodes. TCRdb reprocessed the PCR reads via MiXCR and lists one record per CDR3 protein. The sample lists a few hundred thousand distinct CDR3 sequences, 11% occurring once. The sequencing here drew on peripheral blood, taken 180 days after TCRalphabeta/CD19-depleted stem cell transplant. The chain is built from TRBV7-9 and TRBJ2-7, with D possibly matching TRBD2 (6 bases). This receptor was taken from a male patient between 2 and 15 years old who had a stem cell transplant for chronic granulomatous disease, so the T cells may come from the graft donor. The CDR3 DNA reads as TGTGCCAGCAGCCCCCGGGAGAACCACGAGCAGTACTTC. Translating it yields CASSPRENHEQYF.